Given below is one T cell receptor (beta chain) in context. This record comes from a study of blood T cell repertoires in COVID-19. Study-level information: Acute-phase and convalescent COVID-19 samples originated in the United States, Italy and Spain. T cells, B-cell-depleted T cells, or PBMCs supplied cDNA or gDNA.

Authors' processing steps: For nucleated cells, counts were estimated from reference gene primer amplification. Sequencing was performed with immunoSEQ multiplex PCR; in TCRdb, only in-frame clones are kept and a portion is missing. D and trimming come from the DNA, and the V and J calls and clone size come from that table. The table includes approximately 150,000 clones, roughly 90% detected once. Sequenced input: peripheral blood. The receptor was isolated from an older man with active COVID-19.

The DNA of the CDR3 is TGTGCCAGCAGCTTGAGGGGGGACTACAAACTTGGATACAATGAGCAGTTCTTC. Translating gives CASSLRGDYKLGYNEQFF. The V gene is TRBV13, the J gene TRBJ2-1; a weak D match, TRBD2 (7 bases). The CDR3 spans 18 residues. V was pared by 3 bases and J by 4 bases, with 22 bases between. CDR1 is PRHDT and CDR2 is FYEKMQ in the germline V gene (reference sequence).